This T cell receptor (beta chain) was recorded in a study of cytomegalovirus exposure and HLA in healthy donors. General study results and limits: Presence/absence comparisons presumed near-even sequencing depth among donors. A later analysis appeared to link common viral pathogens to several of the most significant clusters. In a later analysis, most CMV-associated TCR beta chains appeared HLA-restricted.

Primers included in the PCR were 60 Vbeta and 13 Jbeta primers. Sequencing was performed with immunoSEQ multiplex PCR; in TCRdb, only in-frame clones are kept and a portion is missing. The sample lists some 170,000 clones; 72% were seen once. CDR3 length: 14 amino acids. The V end was cut by 4 bases, the J end by 4 bases, with 13 bases between. Germline V gene sequence: CDR1 MNHEY, CDR2 SMNVEV (reference sequence). As concerns this clone: Antigen specificity is unknown.

The sequence was collected from a human donor in good health. J is TRBJ2-5 and V is TRBV27; weak D call: TRBD2 (6 bases). Source material: PBMCs. The CDR3 region has the DNA TGTGCCAGCAGTTCCCTAGCGTCGGGAGAGACCCAGTACTTC. It is translated as CASSSLASGETQYF.